These 24 T cell receptor beta chains were sequenced from one sample in a study of persistence of HIV-infected CD4 T cells (dated by TCRdb to 2019 to 2021). These receptors are not linked to any known antigen. This specimen's treatment or condition label, per the study, means: suppressive antiretroviral therapy. A pool of overlapping 15-mer peptides from HIV-1 Gag, at around 1 ug per peptide per mL, was used to stimulate the cells. Memory CD4+ T cells that did not respond, being CD40L-negative, CD69-negative and CD45RO-high, were sorted as memory populations depleted of antigen-responding cells. The immunoSEQ hsTCRB assay version 4, run in survey mode, was used to sequence TCRbeta repertoires from genomic DNA. Sourced from immuneACCESS, this table was stored by TCRdb with only in-frame sequences that have V and J called. A share of the clones is absent; for the studies checked, an unresolved V gene accounts for under half, and the remainder has no known explanation. This sample is represented by over 40,000 clones; around 78% of them were singletons. Of the sample, 12% to 15% is held by the ten largest clones.

The sample in question was CD4+ T cells sorted from PBMCs after approximately 19-hour stimulation, obtained from a patient who received antiretroviral therapy. According to the study, the label for this sample's cell subset or site signals: CD40L-CD69- CD45RO-high memory CD4 T cells not responding to Gag peptides. The receptor source for this set is an adult man with HIV who was CMV-seropositive.

The chain recombines TRBV6-1 with TRBJ2-2; D gene uncertain. Trimming left V 2 bases short and J 2 bases short, with 6 bases between. This CDR3 spans 14 amino acids. The germline V gene has CDR1 MNHNS and CDR2 SASEGT. CDR3 in DNA: TGTGCCAGCAGTGAAAACCAAAACACCGGGGAGCTGTTTTTT. Its translation: CASSENQNTGELFF.

The CDR3 DNA is TGTGCCAGCAGCTTGGCAGGGGGAACGGGTGAGCAGTACTTC. Translating it yields CASSLAGGTGEQYF. The chain has TRBV5-8 and TRBJ2-7; 7 positions match TRBD1. V lost 0 bases and J lost 7; bases outside the gene matches: 7. The CDR3 is 14 residues long. In germline, CDR1 is SGHTS, CDR2 YDEGEE.

The chain uses TRBV29-1 and TRBJ1-2, with a possible D match to TRBD1 (5 bases). V shed 1 base and J shed 7 bases, with 13 bases lying between them. In germline, CDR1 is SQVTM, CDR2 ANQGSEA. This CDR3 contains 13 residues. The CDR3 DNA follows: TGCAGCGTTGAAGGGACCGGCCAGGGTGGCTACACCTTC. This codes for CSVEGTGQGGYTF.

V is TRBV30 and J is TRBJ2-5; D remains ambiguous. V lost 0 bases and J 0 bases, leaving 8 bases between the germline ends. CDR3 length: 14 amino acids. Looked up from germline, CDR1 is GTSNPN and CDR2 is SVGIG (reference sequence). DNA of the CDR3: TGTGCCTGGAGTGTTAGACGGTACCAAGAGACCCAGTACTTC. It is translated as CAWSVRRYQETQYF.

The rearrangement joins TRBV19 to TRBJ2-2; D gene ambiguous. The CDR3 sequence is 14 residues long. Germline assignment: CDR1 LNHDA and CDR2 SQIVND (reference sequence). V lost 6 bases, J lost 0 bases, and 8 bases lay in between. DNA for the CDR3: TGTGCCAGTAGACCGGACCCGAACACCGGGGAGCTGTTTTTT. Its translation: CASRPDPNTGELFF.

The chain recombines TRBV5-1 with TRBJ2-2; D perhaps matches TRBD2 (8 bases). V was clipped by 4 bases and J by 6 bases, with 16 bases between them. This CDR3 spans 15 amino acids. Germline assignment: CDR1 SGHRS and CDR2 YFSETQ. CDR3 region: CASSPPGGGSGELFF. The CDR3 coding sequence is TGCGCCAGCAGCCCCCCGGGAGGGGGCTCCGGGGAGCTGTTTTTT. Together with reference TRBV5-1 and TRBJ2-2, the CDR3 gives the full variable domain: KAGVTQTPRYLIKTRGQQVTLSCSPISGHRSVSWYQQTPGQGLQFLFEYFSETQRNKGNFPGRFSGRQFSNSRSEMNVSTLELGDSALYLCASSPPGGGSGELFFGEGSRLTVL.

The CDR3 nucleotides are TGTGCCACCCTGCAGCAAAAACTGTTTTTT. Its translation is CATLQQKLFF. This chain uses TRBV6-5 with TRBJ1-4; D remains ambiguous. Between the trimmed V and J ends, which lost 10 bases and 9 bases, there was a span of 9 bases. The CDR3 loop spans 10 amino acids. CDR1 MNHEY and CDR2 SVGAGI come from the germline V gene.

The chain employs TRBV20-1 and TRBJ2-3; the D is unclear. This CDR3 is built from 12 residues. V lost 3 bases and J 4 bases, leaving 8 bases between the germline ends. Germline V gene sequence: CDR1 DFQATT, CDR2 SNEGSKA (reference sequence). The CDR3 sequence is CSASETPDTQYF. In nucleotides, the CDR3 is TGCAGTGCTAGTGAGACCCCAGATACGCAGTATTTT.

The rearrangement joins TRBV19 to TRBJ1-2; 7 bases fit TRBD1. The J segment lost 2 bases and the V segment lost 3 bases, leaving 6 bases of the junction unmatched. Germline V CDR1 and CDR2: LNHDA, SQIVND (reference sequence). This CDR3 is 15 amino acids long. CDR3 nucleotides: TGTGCCAGTAGTATTGTGGGAGGGGGCAACTATGGCTACACCTTC. It yields the protein CASSIVGGGNYGYTF.

The rearrangement links TRBV7-2 to TRBJ2-7; 8 nucleotides line up with TRBD1. The germline gives CDR1 SGHTA, CDR2 FQGNSA. The CDR3 consists of 15 residues. Losses at the gene ends were 7 bases for V and 2 bases for J; bases not matched to a gene: 10. CDR3 in DNA: TGTGCCAGCACCCGTGGGACAGGACCCACCTACGAGCAGTACTTC. It specifies CASTRGTGPTYEQYF.

The chain is built from TRBV21-1 and TRBJ2-7; the D segment call TRBD2 is taken from the table without a DNA check. TRBV21-1 is listed as a pseudogene. The CDR3 runs 11 residues. CDR3 sequence (DNA): TGTGCCAGCGGAGGGGAAGGCGAGCAGTACTTC. It codes for CASGGEGEQYF.

The genes are TRBV6-6 and TRBJ1-1; 8 bases map to TRBD1. Germline V gene lookup returns CDR1 MNHNY and CDR2 SVGAGI (reference sequence). V trimming: 8 bases; J trimming: 5 bases; junction bases outside the gene matches: 4. The CDR3 covers 12 residues. The CDR3 loop is CASGQGNTEAFF. As DNA, the CDR3 is TGTGCCAGCGGACAGGGTAATACTGAAGCTTTCTTT.

This chain links TRBV27 with TRBJ2-7, with D maybe TRBD2 (5 bases). Germline CDR1 and CDR2: MNHEY and SMNVEV (reference sequence). Between the trimmed V and J ends, which lost 6 bases and 3 bases, there was a span of 12 bases. The CDR3 consists of 13 residues. CDR3 loop: CASRQTRNYEQYF. In DNA form, the CDR3 reads TGTGCCAGCAGGCAAACTAGGAACTACGAGCAGTACTTC.

The chain joins TRBV5-6 to TRBJ2-3; 8 nucleotides line up with TRBD2. Germline loops: CDR1 SGHDT, CDR2 YYEEEE. The CDR3 is made up of 14 amino acids. J lost 0 bases, V lost 5 bases, and 2 bases had no gene match. The CDR3 nucleotides are TGTGCCAGCAGTGAGCGGGGGAGCACAGATACGCAGTATTTT. Its protein is CASSERGSTDTQYF.

V gene TRBV3-1 (or the pseudogene TRBV3-2) combines with J gene TRBJ1-5; maybe TRBD1 (6 bases). Germline CDR1 LGHDT, CDR2 YNNKEL (reference sequence). With 2 bases removed from V and 7 bases from J, the gap between germline ends came to 12 bases. The CDR3 contains 14 residues. The CDR3, as DNA: TGTGCCAGCAGCCAAAGAACAGGGACACAGCCCCAGCATTTT. It translates to CASSQRTGTQPQHF.

V usage is TRBV7-9 and J usage is TRBJ1-2; D perhaps matches TRBD1 (5 bases). The germline gives CDR1 SEHNR, CDR2 FQNEAQ (reference sequence). V lost 5 bases and J lost 6, with 19 bases in between. The CDR3 contains 15 residues. The CDR3 region has the DNA TGTGCCAGCAGCCCCAGTGGGACCGGAACGGATGGCTACACCTTC. This encodes CASSPSGTGTDGYTF.

The chain carries TRBV27 and TRBJ2-2; TRBD2 aligns across 8 bases. Germline V lookup: CDR1 MNHEY, CDR2 SMNVEV (reference sequence). CDR3 length: 16 amino acids. V lost 6 bases to trimming and J lost 1 base; unmatched junction nucleotides: 7. The CDR3 here is CASSHTGTRNTGELFF. The CDR3 region has the DNA TGTGCCAGCAGCCATACCGGGACTAGGAACACCGGGGAGCTGTTTTTT.

In this sample, this clone turned up a few times. The chain couples TRBV19 to TRBJ1-2, with D tentatively TRBD1 (6 bases). V was cut by 7 bases and J by 2 bases, with 17 bases left in between. The CDR3 spans 15 residues. CDR1 and CDR2 (germline): LNHDA, SQIVND (reference sequence). CDR3: CASTPGQIRNYGYTF. In nucleotides, the CDR3 is TGTGCCAGTACCCCAGGACAGATCAGAAACTATGGCTACACCTTC.

The chain employs TRBV19 and TRBJ1-5; 7 nucleotides match TRBD1. There are 14 residues in the CDR3. Per the germline V gene, CDR1 is LNHDA and CDR2 is SQIVND (reference sequence). V trimming: 6 bases; J trimming: 4 bases; junction bases outside the gene matches: 6. Here the CDR3 reads CASRQDRSNQPQHF. The CDR3 DNA is TGTGCCAGTAGACAGGACAGGAGTAATCAGCCCCAGCATTTT.

This clone has just one count. V is TRBV6-1 and J is TRBJ2-2, with 7 bases aligning to TRBD1. The ends lost 2 bases at V and 5 bases at J; junction bases unmatched: 2. This CDR3 spans 14 amino acids. CDR1 and CDR2 (germline): MNHNS, SASEGT. CDR3 nucleotide sequence: TGTGCCAGCAGTGAAAGGGGGCGGACCGGGGAGCTGTTTTTT. As protein: CASSERGRTGELFF.

V and J are TRBV3-1 (or the pseudogene TRBV3-2) and TRBJ1-2; no clear D gene. The CDR3 extends over 15 amino acids. In germline, CDR1 is LGHDT, CDR2 YNNKEL (reference sequence). Trimming pared 4 bases from V and 0 bases from J, leaving 12 bases between. The CDR3 here is CASSPSAQTNYGYTF. In nucleotides, the CDR3 is TGTGCCAGCAGCCCCTCGGCGCAAACTAACTATGGCTACACCTTC.

The gene calls are TRBV4-2 and TRBJ2-1; TRBD2 aligns across 10 bases. The CDR3 consists of 19 residues. Germline assignment: CDR1 LGHNA and CDR2 YNFKEQ. J gave up 8 bases and V 1 base, and 17 bases lay outside the gene matches. The CDR3 DNA is TGTGCCAGCAGCCAAGTGGGTAGCGGGGGGTTTAGGAATGGGGATGAGCAGTTCTTC. It codes for CASSQVGSGGFRNGDEQFF.

This clone has only one observation. The V and J genes are TRBV7-3 and TRBJ2-3; D call uncertain. The CDR3 covers 15 residues. The germline gives CDR1 SGHTA, CDR2 FQGTGA. Trimming stripped 3 bases from V and 2 bases from J, with 12 bases between. CDR3 residues: CASSFSLSNTDTQYF. The CDR3 bases are TGTGCCAGCAGCTTTTCACTATCCAACACAGATACGCAGTATTTT.

The chain links TRBV30 to TRBJ2-1; 10 bases line up with TRBD2. The ends lost 0 bases at V and 4 bases at J; junction bases unmatched: 6. Germline V gives CDR1 GTSNPN, CDR2 SVGIG (reference sequence). The CDR3 totals 16 residues. The CDR3 DNA reads as TGTGCCTGGAGTGTACAGGGTAGCGGGGGGTACAATGAGCAGTTCTTC. Encoded protein: CAWSVQGSGGYNEQFF.